This T cell receptor beta chain was profiled in a study of T cells expressing NK-cell markers. The CDR3 is 14 amino acids. Germline loops: CDR1 KGHDR, CDR2 SFDVKD. TCRdb reanalyzed the 5' RACE reads and collapses them to one entry per CDR3 protein, without DNA. The sample has 350,000 to 400,000 distinct CDR3 sequences. The clonotype originates from a woman in her forties or fifties in good health. Material for sequencing was blood T cells: a sorted CD56 or NKG2C T cell subset, CD4+ or CD8+ T cells, or bulk PBMC T cells (not recorded which). V is TRBV24-1 and J is TRBJ2-1; the TCRdb D gene call, TRBD1, has no DNA to confirm it. The CDR3: CATSRGQGYNEQFF.